This is a list of T cell receptor beta chains from one sample in a study of vaccination effects on CD4 cells after COVID-19. Repertoires were generated with immunoSEQ multiplex PCR, while TCRdb's copy carries only in-frame clones and drops some. The sample has approximately 15,000 clones, 60% to 80% seen once. These receptors are not linked to any known antigen. The source material was CD4+ T cells from PBMCs cultured with HCoV-NL63 spike peptides, sampled after COVID-19 vaccination. Every receptor here comes from a human donor who received a COVID-19 vaccine. Each CDR3 is given without its conserved first and last residue.

j_gene,v_gene,CDR3aa
TRBJ2-5,TRBV4-1,ASSQVAMTQSTSGRETQY
TRBJ2-7,TRBV28,ASGTLSPLYEQY
TRBJ1-1,TRBV20-1,SASRPRGPNTEAF
TRBJ2-5,TRBV6-6,ASSYGPSGGETQY
TRBJ1-5,TRBV4-2,ASSRDASQIHSNQPQH
TRBJ1-2,TRBV7-2,ASSSRTGAKGYT
TRBJ1-1,TRBV7-2,ASSPAGTSNTEAF
TRBJ2-5,TRBV10-3,AISESAGVGQETQY
TRBJ1-1,TRBV9,ASSASGRDTEAF
TRBJ2-5,TRBV5-4,ASSFTGVETQY
TRBJ1-1,TRBV11-3,ASSLGGPTEAF
TRBJ2-1,TRBV3-1/TRBV3-2,ASSQSYNEQF
TRBJ1-6,TRBV28,ASSQQSSYNSPLH
TRBJ2-7,TRBV20-1,SASPTSGTNEQY
TRBJ1-6,TRBV5-1,ASSTGQGDSPLH
TRBJ2-6,TRBV5-5,ASSLDSWISGANVLT
TRBJ1-1,TRBV7-2,ASSFGTANTEAF
TRBJ1-1,TRBV29-1,SVEYRVGTEAF
TRBJ1-1,TRBV19,ASRSTGSNTEAF
TRBJ2-5,TRBV29-1,SVDWGQETQY
TRBJ1-1,TRBV6-5,ASSYSQRNTEAF
TRBJ1-2,TRBV19,ASTPGTVNYGYT
TRBJ2-7,TRBV7-3,ASSPAGTAQYEQY
TRBJ1-2,TRBV4-2,ASSQAGLRGYT
TRBJ1-5,TRBV19,ASSGTPGFNQPQH
TRBJ1-5,TRBV15,ATSSPGGQGRDQPQH
TRBJ2-1,TRBV6-1,ASSEKRGTASYNEQF
TRBJ2-5,TRBV5-6,ASSFSGTGGAETQY
TRBJ1-6,TRBV19,ASSSGTYNSPLH
TRBJ2-4,TRBV28,ASSLGRRGNIQY
TRBJ2-2,TRBV29-1,SVEAEGTGELF
TRBJ2-1,TRBV7-9,ASSPRSAGGGNEQF
TRBJ2-1,TRBV18,ASSTTTGVEVHEQF
TRBJ1-6,TRBV3-1/TRBV3-2,ASSQVVSTAYNSPLH
TRBJ1-1,TRBV7-8,ASSLEGGVRAF
TRBJ2-7,TRBV28,ASSLVALMAGGPKSEQY
TRBJ1-2,TRBV19,ASKRTETYGYT
TRBJ2-7,TRBV15,ATSRDGRGRKGHEQY
TRBJ2-1,TRBV7-3,ASSLSGGVYNEQF
TRBJ2-3,TRBV10-3,AISGGADTQY
TRBJ1-2,TRBV5-6,ASSLGGGKGYT
TRBJ1-6,TRBV30,AWGWAPGQGYSPLH
TRBJ1-1,TRBV5-1,ASSLLQGRRNTEAF
TRBJ1-1,TRBV24-1,ATSDDDKKAF
TRBJ1-1,TRBV19,ASSIGGQLNTEAF
TRBJ2-1,TRBV7-2,ASSLLAGAANEQF
TRBJ1-2,TRBV4-2,ASSQGDRAYGYT
TRBJ1-1,TRBV6-6,ASSHSGGRNTEAF
TRBJ1-2,TRBV2,ASSETRARDGYT
TRBJ1-1,TRBV2,AGTSGEGTEAF
TRBJ1-5,TRBV2,ASRGQGNQPQH
TRBJ2-3,TRBV6-5,ASSYSRGTDTQY
TRBJ1-1,TRBV5-5,ASSFQLASRMNTEAF
TRBJ1-6,TRBV7-2,ASSLVEGLDSPLH
TRBJ2-7,TRBV6-5,ASSPRRSEQY
TRBJ2-1,TRBV4-2,ASSQDPSGGGNEQF
TRBJ2-4,TRBV5-1,ASSPGLAGDGAKNIQY
TRBJ1-2,TRBV4-1,ASSQDTSQWDGYT